The 21 T cell receptor beta chains below come from one sample, sequenced in a study of CD8 T cells in Susac syndrome. Reverse transcription of about 0.5 to 1 ug RNA was performed with random hexamers. TCRdb ran MiXCR on the immunoSEQ multiplex PCR reads and lists one entry per CDR3 protein. The repertoire holds approximately 74,000 distinct CDR3 sequences, about 93% seen once, with roughly 0.56% in the top ten. Sequencing used CD4+ T cells from PBMCs. The receptors derive from a human donor with Susac syndrome.

This chain uses TRBV5-1 with TRBJ2-7; 8 bases are a match to TRBD1. The germline gives CDR1 SGHRS, CDR2 YFSETQ. J gave up 5 bases and V 4 bases, and 11 bases lay outside the gene matches. The CDR3 spans 15 residues. The CDR3 DNA reads as TGCGCCAGCAGCCCCGGACAGGGTAGTCTTGACGAGCAGTACTTC. Translation gives CASSPGQGSLDEQYF.

V usage is TRBV5-1 and J usage is TRBJ2-6; a possible D gene is TRBD1 (5 bases). The CDR3 runs to 16 residues. V was cut by 2 bases and J by 2 bases, with 11 bases left in between. CDR1 SGHRS and CDR2 YFSETQ come from the germline V gene. CDR3 protein: CASSFTQGTGANVLTF. CDR3 sequence (DNA): TGCGCCAGCAGCTTCACCCAGGGAACTGGGGCCAACGTCCTGACTTTC. The full variable domain, in which reference TRBV5-1 and TRBJ2-6 provide the parts outside the CDR3, is KAGVTQTPRYLIKTRGQQVTLSCSPISGHRSVSWYQQTPGQGLQFLFEYFSETQRNKGNFPGRFSGRQFSNSRSEMNVSTLELGDSALYLCASSFTQGTGANVLTFGAGSRLTVL.

The gene calls are TRBV20-1 and TRBJ2-7, with D possibly called TRBD1 or TRBD2 (5 bases each). The V gene's germline CDR1 is DFQATT and CDR2 SNEGSKA (reference sequence). The CDR3 consists of 14 residues. Trimming stripped 6 bases from V and 0 bases from J, with 15 bases between. Here the CDR3 DNA reads TGCAGTGCGGTCCGGGACGGAATCTCCTACGAGCAGTACTTC. This gives the protein CSAVRDGISYEQYF.

DNA for the CDR3: TGTGCCAGCAGCTGGGGACAGATGGGGACCGGGGAGCTGTTTTTT. It yields the protein CASSWGQMGTGELFF. The V call is TRBV5-4, the J call TRBJ2-2; 7 bases map to TRBD1. V was clipped by 3 bases and J by 5 bases; unmatched bases: 7. Germline CDR1 SGHNT, CDR2 YYREEE (reference sequence). This CDR3 spans 15 amino acids.

CDR3 nucleotide sequence: TGCGCCAGCAGCTCAACTCCGGGGGGTTTAAACTATGGCTACACCTTC. Protein: CASSSTPGGLNYGYTF. The rearrangement joins TRBV5-1 to TRBJ1-2; perhaps TRBD1 as D (5 bases). V was trimmed by 3 bases and J by 2 bases, leaving 17 bases between them. From germline, CDR1 is SGHRS and CDR2 YFSETQ. The CDR3 length is 16 residues.

This chain connects TRBV7-8 to TRBJ2-4; TRBD2 might be the D (5 bases). The V gene's germline CDR1 is SGHVS and CDR2 FQNEAQ. V lost 7 bases, J lost 11 bases, and 15 bases lay in between. The CDR3 runs to 12 residues. The DNA of the CDR3 is TGTGCCAGCACCCAACTCCGGGGATTTCAGTACTTC. Its translation is CASTQLRGFQYF.

The genes are TRBV18 and TRBJ2-1; TRBD2 matches 12 bases. Trimming at V came to 3 bases and at J to 1 base, leaving 1 base not matched to a gene. There are 16 residues in the CDR3. CDR1 KGHSH and CDR2 LQKENI come from the germline V gene. The chain's CDR3 is CASSPLAGGSYNEQFF. The CDR3 region has the DNA TGTGCCAGCTCACCTCTAGCGGGAGGGTCCTACAATGAGCAGTTCTTC. Supplemented by reference TRBV18 and TRBJ2-1, the full variable domain reads NAGVMQNPRHLVRRRGQEARLRCSPMKGHSHVYWYRQLPEEGLKFMVYLQKENIIDESGMPKERFSAEFPKEGPSILRIQQVVRGDSAAYFCASSPLAGGSYNEQFFGPGTRLTVL.

The chain is built from TRBV6-5 and TRBJ2-3; 10 bases agree with TRBD2. Germline V lookup: CDR1 MNHEY, CDR2 SVGAGI. V lost 5 bases, J lost 2 bases, and 7 bases stayed unmatched. This CDR3 region has 16 residues. In DNA form, the CDR3 reads TGTGCCAGCAGTGTCTCGACTAGCGGGCTCACAGATACGCAGTATTTT. Its protein product is CASSVSTSGLTDTQYF.

The chain employs TRBV7-3 and TRBJ2-3; either TRBD1 or TRBD2 may fit D (5 bases each). The CDR3 covers 14 residues. V was clipped by 7 bases and J by 1 base, with 12 bases between them. From germline, CDR1 is SGHTA and CDR2 FQGTGA. The CDR3 region has the DNA TGTGCCAGCACCCCACGAGGGGGCACAGATACGCAGTATTTT. Translated, it gives CASTPRGGTDTQYF.

CDR3 sequence reads: CSAPPLAGSSYEQYF. The CDR3 coding sequence is TGCAGTGCTCCACCCCTGGCGGGCAGCTCCTACGAGCAGTACTTC. The chain uses TRBV20-1 and TRBJ2-7; maybe TRBD2 (5 bases). Germline V gene lookup returns CDR1 DFQATT and CDR2 SNEGSKA (reference sequence). Trimming left V 5 bases short and J 0 bases short, with 17 bases between. CDR3 length equals 15 residues.

V usage is TRBV12-3 or TRBV12-4 and J usage is TRBJ2-5; D ambiguous. Trimming stripped 3 bases from V and 3 bases from J, with 8 bases between. The CDR3 sequence is 13 residues long. The CDR3 is CASSLVRKETQYF. In nucleotides, the CDR3 is TGTGCCAGCAGTTTGGTGCGGAAAGAGACCCAGTACTTC.

The chain combines TRBV27 with TRBJ1-2; no firm D call. The CDR3 totals 12 residues. Between the trimmed V and J ends, which lost 4 bases and 5 bases, there was a span of 8 bases. Germline V CDR1 and CDR2: MNHEY, SMNVEV (reference sequence). The CDR3 nucleotides read TGTGCCAGCAGTTCCGAAGGGTATGGCTACACCTTC. As protein: CASSSEGYGYTF.

The chain links TRBV28 to TRBJ2-1, with unresolved D. V was shortened by 6 bases and J by 7 bases, with 13 bases between the two germline ends. This CDR3 contains 13 residues. Per germline, CDR1 MDHEN and CDR2 SYDVKM. The DNA of the CDR3 is TGTGCCAGCAGGCGCCATGAGGTAAATGAGCAGTTCTTC. The encoded protein is CASRRHEVNEQFF.

The rearrangement links TRBV25-1 to TRBJ1-2; perhaps TRBD1 as D (5 bases). This CDR3 has 11 amino acids. The V and J ends lost 4 bases and 7 bases respectively, with 7 bases between them. CDR1 is MGHDK and CDR2 is SYGVNS in the germline V gene. CDR3 protein: CASSGGVGYTF. The CDR3 region has the DNA TGTGCCAGCAGTGGAGGGGTTGGCTACACCTTC.

This clonotype has only a few counts. The chain uses TRBV7-2 and TRBJ2-1, with 8 bases that match TRBD2. Germline loops: CDR1 SGHTA, CDR2 FQGNSA. This CDR3 comprises 16 residues. V was clipped by 5 bases and J by 9 bases; unmatched bases: 15. The CDR3 DNA sequence: TGTGCCAGCAGCACACAATCCGGGGGGGCCGAAGTTGAGCAGTTCTTC. Residues: CASSTQSGGAEVEQFF.

The J gene is TRBJ2-6, the V gene TRBV6-1, with 7 bases that match TRBD1. Trimming took 6 bases from V and 4 from J; bases not matched to a gene: 18. The CDR3 runs 19 residues. The germline gives CDR1 MNHNS, CDR2 SASEGT. CDR3 sequence: CASSRSDTRGRLGANVLTF. The CDR3 DNA reads TGTGCCAGCAGCCGCAGTGATACGAGGGGGCGCTTGGGGGCCAACGTCCTGACTTTC.

The gene calls are TRBV7-9 and TRBJ2-1; TRBD2 matches at 8 bases. The CDR3 is 18 residues long. The germline V gene has CDR1 SEHNR and CDR2 FQNEAQ (reference sequence). Trimming removed 4 bases from V and 0 bases from J; junction bases left unmatched: 11. DNA for the CDR3: TGTGCCAGCAGCTGGCGGGGGGTGCCTGGACCCTCCTACAATGAGCAGTTCTTC. It is translated as CASSWRGVPGPSYNEQFF.

The rearrangement joins TRBV24-1 to TRBJ2-3; D gene uncertain. CDR1 and CDR2 from the germline V gene are KGHDR and SFDVKD. The ends were cut back, 2 bases at V and 6 bases at J, with 8 bases in the middle. This CDR3 is 13 amino acids long. CDR3 protein: CATSDSVPDTQYF. The CDR3 nucleotides read TGTGCCACCAGTGATTCAGTGCCCGATACGCAGTATTTT.

This chain uses TRBV27 with TRBJ2-7; 15 bases align to TRBD2. This CDR3 spans 19 amino acids. CDR1 is MNHEY, CDR2 SMNVEV, per germline (reference sequence). V was pared by 3 bases and J by 3 bases, with 12 bases of the junction left unmatched. CDR3 sequence (DNA): TGTGCCAGCAGTTTCTACCGTCCCGGGACTAGCGGGAGGAGCTACGAGCAGTACTTC. Translation: CASSFYRPGTSGRSYEQYF.

The V and J genes are TRBV15 and TRBJ2-7; D possibly corresponds to TRBD2 (6 bases). The ends were cut back, 5 bases at V and 3 bases at J, with 14 bases in the middle. The CDR3 has 14 residues. From germline, CDR1 is LNHNV and CDR2 YYDKDF (reference sequence). The DNA of the CDR3 is TGTGCCACCAGCTTCCGGGCCGGGGGCTACGAGCAGTACTTC. Translating gives CATSFRAGGYEQYF.

The chain combines TRBV5-1 with TRBJ2-7, with 7 bases identical to TRBD1. V was clipped by 4 bases and J by 3 bases; unmatched bases: 10. This CDR3 comprises 15 residues. From germline, CDR1 is SGHRS and CDR2 YFSETQ. CDR3 sequence reads: CASSQNEYRGYEQYF. The CDR3 nucleotides read TGCGCCAGCAGCCAAAATGAATACAGGGGCTACGAGCAGTACTTC. Full variable domain (outside the CDR3, taken from reference TRBV5-1 and TRBJ2-7): KAGVTQTPRYLIKTRGQQVTLSCSPISGHRSVSWYQQTPGQGLQFLFEYFSETQRNKGNFPGRFSGRQFSNSRSEMNVSTLELGDSALYLCASSQNEYRGYEQYFGPGTRLTVT.